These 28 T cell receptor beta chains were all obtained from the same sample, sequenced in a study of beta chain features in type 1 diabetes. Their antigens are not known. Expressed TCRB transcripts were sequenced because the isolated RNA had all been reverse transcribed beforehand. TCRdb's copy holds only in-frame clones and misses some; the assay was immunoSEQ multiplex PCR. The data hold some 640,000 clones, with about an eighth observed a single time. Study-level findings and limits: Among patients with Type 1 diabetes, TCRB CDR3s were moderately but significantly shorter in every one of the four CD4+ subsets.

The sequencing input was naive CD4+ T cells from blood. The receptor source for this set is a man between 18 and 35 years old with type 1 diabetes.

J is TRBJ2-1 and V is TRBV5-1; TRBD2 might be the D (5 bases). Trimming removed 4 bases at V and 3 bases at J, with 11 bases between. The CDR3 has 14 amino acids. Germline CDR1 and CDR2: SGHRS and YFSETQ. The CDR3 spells CASSVPGNYNEQFF. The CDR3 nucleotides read TGCGCCAGCAGCGTACCGGGAAACTACAATGAGCAGTTCTTC.

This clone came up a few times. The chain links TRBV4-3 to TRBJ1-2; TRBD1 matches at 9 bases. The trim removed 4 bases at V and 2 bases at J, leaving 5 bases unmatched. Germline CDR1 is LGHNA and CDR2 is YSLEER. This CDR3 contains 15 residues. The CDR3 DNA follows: TGCGCCAGCAGCCGATCGGGACAGGGAAACTATGGCTACACCTTC. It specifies CASSRSGQGNYGYTF.

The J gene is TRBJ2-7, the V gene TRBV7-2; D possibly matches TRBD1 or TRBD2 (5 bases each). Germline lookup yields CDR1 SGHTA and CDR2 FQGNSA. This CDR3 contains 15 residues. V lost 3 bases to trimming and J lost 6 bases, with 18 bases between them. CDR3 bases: TGTGCCAGCAGCTTTTTGGGAGCTGGGGGTGGCGAGCAGTACTTC. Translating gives CASSFLGAGGGEQYF.

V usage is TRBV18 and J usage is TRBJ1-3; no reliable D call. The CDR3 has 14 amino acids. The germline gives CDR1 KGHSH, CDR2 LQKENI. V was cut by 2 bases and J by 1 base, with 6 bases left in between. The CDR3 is CASSPETSGNTIYF. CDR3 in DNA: TGTGCCAGCTCACCAGAAACTTCTGGAAACACCATATATTTT.

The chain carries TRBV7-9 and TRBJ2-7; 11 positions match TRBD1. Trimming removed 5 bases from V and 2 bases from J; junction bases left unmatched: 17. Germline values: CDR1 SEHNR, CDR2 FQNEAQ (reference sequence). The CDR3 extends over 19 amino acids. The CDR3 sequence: CASSPDRGRGVGVTYEQYF. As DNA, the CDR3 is TGTGCCAGCAGCCCGGACAGGGGGCGAGGTGTAGGGGTGACCTACGAGCAGTACTTC.

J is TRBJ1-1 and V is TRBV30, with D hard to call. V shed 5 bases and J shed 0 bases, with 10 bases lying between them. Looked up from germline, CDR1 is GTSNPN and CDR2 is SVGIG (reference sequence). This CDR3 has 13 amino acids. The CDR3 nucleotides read TGTGCCTGGCGGAGCTGGGTGAACACTGAAGCTTTCTTT. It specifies CAWRSWVNTEAFF.

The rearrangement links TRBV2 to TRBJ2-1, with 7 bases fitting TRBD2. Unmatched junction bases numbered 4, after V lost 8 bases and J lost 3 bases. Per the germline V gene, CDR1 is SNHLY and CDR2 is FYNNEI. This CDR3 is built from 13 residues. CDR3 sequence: CASARTSYNEQFF. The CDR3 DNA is TGTGCCAGCGCAAGGACTAGCTACAATGAGCAGTTCTTC.

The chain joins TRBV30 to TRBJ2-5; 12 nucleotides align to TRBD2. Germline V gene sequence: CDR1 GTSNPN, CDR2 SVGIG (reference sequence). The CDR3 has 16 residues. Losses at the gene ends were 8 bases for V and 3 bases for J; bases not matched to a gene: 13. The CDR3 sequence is CAVSLLGLAGKETQYF. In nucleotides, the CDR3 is TGTGCCGTATCCCTTCTTGGACTAGCGGGGAAAGAGACCCAGTACTTC.

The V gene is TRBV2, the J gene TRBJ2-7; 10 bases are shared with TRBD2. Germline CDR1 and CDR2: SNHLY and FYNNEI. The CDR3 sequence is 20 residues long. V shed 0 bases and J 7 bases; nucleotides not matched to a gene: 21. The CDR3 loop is CASSEALPSGGLLPEGEQYF. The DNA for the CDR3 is TGTGCCAGCAGTGAAGCGCTTCCTAGCGGGGGACTGCTTCCCGAGGGGGAGCAGTACTTC. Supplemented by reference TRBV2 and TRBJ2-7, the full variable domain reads EPEVTQTPSHQVTQMGQEVILRCVPISNHLYFYWYRQILGQKVEFLVSFYNNEISEKSEIFDDQFSVERPDGSNFTLKIRSTKLEDSAMYFCASSEALPSGGLLPEGEQYFGPGTRLTVT.

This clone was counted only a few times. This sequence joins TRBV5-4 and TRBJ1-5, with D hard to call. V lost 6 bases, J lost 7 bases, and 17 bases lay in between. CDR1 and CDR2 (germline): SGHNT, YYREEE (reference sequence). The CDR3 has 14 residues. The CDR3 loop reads CASTKDGSPQPQHF. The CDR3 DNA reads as TGTGCCAGCACCAAAGATGGGAGCCCGCAGCCCCAGCATTTT.

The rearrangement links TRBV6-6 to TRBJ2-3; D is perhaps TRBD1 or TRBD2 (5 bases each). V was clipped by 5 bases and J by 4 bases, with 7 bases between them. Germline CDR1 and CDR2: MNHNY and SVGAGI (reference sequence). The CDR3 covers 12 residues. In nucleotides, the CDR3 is TGTGCCAGCAGTCCGGGACCAGATACGCAGTATTTT. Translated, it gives CASSPGPDTQYF.

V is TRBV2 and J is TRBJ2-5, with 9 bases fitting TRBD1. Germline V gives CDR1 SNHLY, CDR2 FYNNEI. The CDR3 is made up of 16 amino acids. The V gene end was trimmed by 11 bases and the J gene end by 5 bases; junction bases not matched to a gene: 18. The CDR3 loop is CARTPPGQGFGETQYF. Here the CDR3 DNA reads TGTGCCCGCACTCCTCCGGGACAGGGTTTCGGCGAGACCCAGTACTTC.

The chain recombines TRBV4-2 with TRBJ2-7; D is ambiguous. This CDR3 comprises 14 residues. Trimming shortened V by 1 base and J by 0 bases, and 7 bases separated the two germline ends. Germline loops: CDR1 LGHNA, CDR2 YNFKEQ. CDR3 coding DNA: TGTGCCAGCAGCCAAGCTGCACCCTCCTACGAGCAGTACTTC. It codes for CASSQAAPSYEQYF.

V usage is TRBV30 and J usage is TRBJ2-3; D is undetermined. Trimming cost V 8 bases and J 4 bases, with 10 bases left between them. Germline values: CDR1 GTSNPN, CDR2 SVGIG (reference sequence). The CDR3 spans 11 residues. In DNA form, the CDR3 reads TGTGCCCGGACCGCCGCAGATACGCAGTATTTT. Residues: CARTAADTQYF.

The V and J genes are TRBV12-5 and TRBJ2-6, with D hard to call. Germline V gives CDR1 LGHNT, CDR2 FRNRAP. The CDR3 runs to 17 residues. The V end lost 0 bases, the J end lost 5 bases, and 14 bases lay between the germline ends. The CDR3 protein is CASGLVTATRRANVLTF. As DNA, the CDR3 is TGTGCTAGTGGTTTGGTAACCGCCACAAGAAGGGCCAACGTCCTGACTTTC.

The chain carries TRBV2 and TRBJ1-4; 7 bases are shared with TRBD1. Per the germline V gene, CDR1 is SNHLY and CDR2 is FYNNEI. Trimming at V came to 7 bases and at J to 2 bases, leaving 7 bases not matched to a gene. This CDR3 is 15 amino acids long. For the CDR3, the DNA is TGTGCCAGCACCAGTCAGGGGGGGACTAATGAAAAACTGTTTTTT. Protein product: CASTSQGGTNEKLFF.

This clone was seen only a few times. CDR3 nucleotides: TGTGCCAGCAGCTTAGGGTTCAGAGAGAACACTGAAGCTTTCTTT. Amino acids: CASSLGFRENTEAFF. The rearrangement links TRBV7-3 to TRBJ1-1; D is uncertain. CDR3 size: 15 residues. Germline CDR1 is SGHTA and CDR2 is FQGTGA. Trimming cost V 2 bases and J 1 base, with 11 bases left between them. Combining the CDR3 with reference TRBV7-3 and TRBJ1-1 gives the whole variable domain GAGVSQTPSNKVTEKGKYVELRCDPISGHTALYWYRQSLGQGPEFLIYFQGTGAADDSGLPNDRFFAVRPEGSVSTLKIQRTERGDSAVYLCASSLGFRENTEAFFGQGTRLTVV.

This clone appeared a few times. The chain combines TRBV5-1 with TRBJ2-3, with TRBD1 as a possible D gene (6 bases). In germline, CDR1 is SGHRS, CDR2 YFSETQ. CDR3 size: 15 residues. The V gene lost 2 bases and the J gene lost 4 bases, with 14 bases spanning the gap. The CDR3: CASSLQGTGADTQYF. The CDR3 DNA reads TGCGCCAGCAGCTTACAGGGTACCGGGGCAGATACGCAGTATTTT.

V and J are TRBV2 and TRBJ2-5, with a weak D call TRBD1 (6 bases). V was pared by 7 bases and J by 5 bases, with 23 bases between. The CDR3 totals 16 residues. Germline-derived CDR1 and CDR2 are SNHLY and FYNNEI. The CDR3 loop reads CASTLQGRGGGETQYF. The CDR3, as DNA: TGTGCCAGCACCCTGCAGGGGAGAGGAGGTGGGGAGACCCAGTACTTC.

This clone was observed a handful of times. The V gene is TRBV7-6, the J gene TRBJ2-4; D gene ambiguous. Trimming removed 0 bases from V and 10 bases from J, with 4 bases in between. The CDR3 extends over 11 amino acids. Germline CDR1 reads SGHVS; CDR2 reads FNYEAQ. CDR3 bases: TGTGCCAGCAGCTTAGCCGTTATTCAGTACTTC. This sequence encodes CASSLAVIQYF.

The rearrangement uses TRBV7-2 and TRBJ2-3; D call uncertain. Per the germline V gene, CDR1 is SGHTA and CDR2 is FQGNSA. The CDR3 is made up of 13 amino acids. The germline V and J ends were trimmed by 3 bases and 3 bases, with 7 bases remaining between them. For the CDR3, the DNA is TGTGCCAGCAGCTTTTTATTGACAGATACGCAGTATTTT. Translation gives CASSFLLTDTQYF.

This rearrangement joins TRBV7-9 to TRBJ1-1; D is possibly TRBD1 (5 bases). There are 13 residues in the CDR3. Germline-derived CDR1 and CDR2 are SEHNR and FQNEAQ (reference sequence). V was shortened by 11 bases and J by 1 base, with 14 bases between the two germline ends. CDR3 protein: CAGTRGRNTEAFF. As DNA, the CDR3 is TGTGCCGGGACCCGGGGAAGGAACACTGAAGCTTTCTTT.

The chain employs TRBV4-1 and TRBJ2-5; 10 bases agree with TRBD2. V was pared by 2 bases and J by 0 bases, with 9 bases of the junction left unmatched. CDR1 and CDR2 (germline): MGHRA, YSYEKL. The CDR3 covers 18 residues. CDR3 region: CASSQLLGTSVYQETQYF. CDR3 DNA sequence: TGCGCCAGCAGCCAACTGCTGGGGACTAGCGTCTACCAAGAGACCCAGTACTTC.

The CDR3 here is CASRKRVIAGGPNEQFF. CDR3 coding DNA: TGTGCCAGCAGAAAGAGGGTGATAGCGGGAGGTCCAAATGAGCAGTTCTTC. V is TRBV21-1 and J is TRBJ2-1; the table's D call, TRBD2, was not checked against the DNA. TRBV21-1 is shown as a pseudogene. This CDR3 spans 17 amino acids.

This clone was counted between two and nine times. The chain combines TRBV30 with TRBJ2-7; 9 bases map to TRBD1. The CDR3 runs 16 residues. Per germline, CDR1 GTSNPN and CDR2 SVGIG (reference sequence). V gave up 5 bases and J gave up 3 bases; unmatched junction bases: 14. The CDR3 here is CAWDASRTGDIYEQYF. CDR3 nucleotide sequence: TGTGCCTGGGATGCCTCGCGGACAGGGGATATCTACGAGCAGTACTTC.

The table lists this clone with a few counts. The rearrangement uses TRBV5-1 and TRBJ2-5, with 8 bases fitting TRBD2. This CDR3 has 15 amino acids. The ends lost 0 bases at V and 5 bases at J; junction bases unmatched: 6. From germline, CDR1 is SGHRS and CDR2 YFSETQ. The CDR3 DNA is TGCGCCAGCAGCTTGGGTAGCGGGGAGCAGGAGACCCAGTACTTC. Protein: CASSLGSGEQETQYF.

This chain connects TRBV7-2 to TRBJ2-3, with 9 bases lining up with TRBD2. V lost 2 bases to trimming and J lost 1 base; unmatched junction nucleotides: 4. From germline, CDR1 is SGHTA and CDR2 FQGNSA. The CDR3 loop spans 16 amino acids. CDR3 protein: CASSLQRGVRTDTQYF. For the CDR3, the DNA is TGTGCCAGCAGCTTACAGCGGGGGGTCCGCACAGATACGCAGTATTTT.

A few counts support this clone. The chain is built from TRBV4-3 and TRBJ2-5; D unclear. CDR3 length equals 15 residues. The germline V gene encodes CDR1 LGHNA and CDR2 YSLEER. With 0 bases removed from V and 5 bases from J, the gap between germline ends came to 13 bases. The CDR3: CASSQDRAVPETQYF. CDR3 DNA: TGCGCCAGCAGCCAAGATAGGGCAGTCCCCGAGACCCAGTACTTC.